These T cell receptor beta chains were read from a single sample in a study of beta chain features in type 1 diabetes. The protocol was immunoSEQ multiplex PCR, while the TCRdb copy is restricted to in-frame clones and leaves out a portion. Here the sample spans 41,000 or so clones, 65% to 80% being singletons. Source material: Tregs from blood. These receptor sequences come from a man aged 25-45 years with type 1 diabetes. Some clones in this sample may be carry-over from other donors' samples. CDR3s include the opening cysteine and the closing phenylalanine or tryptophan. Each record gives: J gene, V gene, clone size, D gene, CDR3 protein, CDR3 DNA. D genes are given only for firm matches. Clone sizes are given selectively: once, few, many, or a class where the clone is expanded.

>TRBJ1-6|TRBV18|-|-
CASSPSRGGYNSPLHF
TGTGCCAGCTCACCAAGTAGGGGCGGCTATAATTCCCCCCTCCACTTT
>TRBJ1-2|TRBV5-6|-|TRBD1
CASSLQGLSGYTF
TGTGCCAGCAGCCTACAGGGGTTGTCCGGCTACACCTTC
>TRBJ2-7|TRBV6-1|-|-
CASSESRDFGQYF
TGTGCCAGCAGTGAAAGCAGGGACTTCGGGCAGTACTTC
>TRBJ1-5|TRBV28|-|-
CASSLRAGDSNQPQHF
TGTGCCAGCAGTCTGCGCGCAGGGGATAGCAATCAGCCCCAGCATTTT
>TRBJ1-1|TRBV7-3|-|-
CASRTQANTEAFF
TGTGCCAGCAGGACGCAGGCGAACACTGAAGCTTTCTTT
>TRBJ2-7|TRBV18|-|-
CASSPLAAYEQYF
TGTGCCAGCTCACCACTAGCGGCCTACGAGCAGTACTTC
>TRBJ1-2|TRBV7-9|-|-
CASSPPQGGYTF
TGTGCCAGCAGCCCACCTCAGGGAGGCTACACCTTC
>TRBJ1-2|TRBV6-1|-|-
CASIRGYGYTF
TGTGCCAGCATACGGGGTTATGGCTACACCTTC
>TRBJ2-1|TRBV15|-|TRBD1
CATRRTGEFDEQFF
TGTGCCACCCGACGGACAGGGGAGTTTGATGAGCAGTTCTTC
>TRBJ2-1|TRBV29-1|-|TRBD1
CSGDSYNEQFF
TGCAGCGGGGACAGTTACAATGAGCAGTTCTTC
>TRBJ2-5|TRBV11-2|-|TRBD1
CASSLDDLGGPETQYF
TGTGCCAGCAGCTTAGACGACCTAGGGGGCCCAGAGACCCAGTACTTC
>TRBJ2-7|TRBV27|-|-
CASSRPDGQIVGEQYF
TGTGCCAGCAGCCGACCCGATGGACAGATCGTGGGCGAGCAGTACTTC
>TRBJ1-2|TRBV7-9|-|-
CASSLALHLQGEGGYTF
TGTGCCAGCAGCTTAGCCCTACACTTACAGGGAGAGGGAGGCTACACCTTC
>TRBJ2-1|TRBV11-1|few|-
CASSSGIYNEQFF
TGTGCCAGCAGTTCCGGGATCTACAATGAGCAGTTCTTC
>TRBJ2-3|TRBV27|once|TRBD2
CASSSRGGADTQYF
TGTGCCAGCAGTTCGCGCGGGGGGGCGGATACGCAGTATTTT
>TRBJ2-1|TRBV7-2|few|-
CASSLDNLYNEQFF
TGTGCCAGCAGCTTAGATAATCTCTACAATGAGCAGTTCTTC
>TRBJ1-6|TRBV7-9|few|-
CASSAPDWSYNSPLHF
TGTGCCAGCAGCGCCCCTGACTGGTCCTATAATTCACCCCTCCACTTT
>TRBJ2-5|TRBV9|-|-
CASSLRGQETQYF
TGTGCCAGCAGCCTGAGAGGGCAAGAGACCCAGTACTTC
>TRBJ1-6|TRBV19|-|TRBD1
CASSFRDRDNSPLHF
TGTGCCAGTAGTTTCCGGGACAGGGATAATTCACCCCTCCACTTT
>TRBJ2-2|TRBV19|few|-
CAGRTALNTGELFF
TGTGCCGGACGGACAGCGCTGAACACCGGGGAGCTGTTTTTT
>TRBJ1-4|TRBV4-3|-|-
CASSQVDGSHEKLFF
TGCGCCAGCAGCCAAGTCGATGGGAGCCATGAAAAACTGTTTTTT
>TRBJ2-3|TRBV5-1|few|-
CASSLDRDKHTQYF
TGCGCCAGCAGCTTGGACCGGGACAAACATACGCAGTATTTT
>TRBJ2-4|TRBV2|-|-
CASSENGLRTIQYF
TGTGCCAGCAGTGAGAACGGGTTGAGAACTATTCAGTACTTC
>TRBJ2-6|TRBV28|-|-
CASRDDSSGANVLTF
TGTGCCAGCAGGGATGACAGCTCTGGGGCCAACGTCCTGACTTTC
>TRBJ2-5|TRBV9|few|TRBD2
CASSVSGTSEETQYF
TGTGCCAGCAGCGTTTCCGGGACTAGCGAAGAGACCCAGTACTTC
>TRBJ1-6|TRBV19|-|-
CASSMGQRGNSPLHF
TGTGCCAGTAGTATGGGTCAGCGGGGCAATTCACCCCTCCACTTT